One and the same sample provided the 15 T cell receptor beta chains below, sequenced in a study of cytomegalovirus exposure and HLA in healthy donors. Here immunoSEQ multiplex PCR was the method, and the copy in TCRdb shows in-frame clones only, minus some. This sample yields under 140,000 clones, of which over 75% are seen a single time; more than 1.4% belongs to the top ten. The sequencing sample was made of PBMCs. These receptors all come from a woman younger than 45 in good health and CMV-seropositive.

The CDR3 here is CASRPGTSGGWYF. CDR3 in DNA: TGTGCCAGCAGACCCGGGACTAGCGGGGGATGGTACTTC. The J gene is TRBJ2-7, the V gene TRBV6-5; 14 nucleotides line up with TRBD2. The CDR3 runs 13 residues. Trimming cost V 6 bases and J 12 bases; bases outside gene matches: 7. Germline V gene lookup returns CDR1 MNHEY and CDR2 SVGAGI.

The CDR3 DNA follows: TGCGCCAGCAGCCAATCCGGGACAGGGAACGAAAAACTGTTTTTT. It yields the protein CASSQSGTGNEKLFF. This sequence joins TRBV4-1 and TRBJ1-4; TRBD1 agrees at 9 bases. The germline CDR1 and CDR2 sequences are MGHRA and YSYEKL. The trim removed 2 bases at V and 8 bases at J, leaving 6 bases unmatched. The CDR3 spans 15 residues.

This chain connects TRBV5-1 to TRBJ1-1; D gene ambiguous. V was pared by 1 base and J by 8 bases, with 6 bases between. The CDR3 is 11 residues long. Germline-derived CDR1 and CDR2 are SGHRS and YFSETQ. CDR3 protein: CASSLTGEAFF. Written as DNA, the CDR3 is TGCGCCAGCAGCTTGACGGGGGAAGCTTTCTTT.

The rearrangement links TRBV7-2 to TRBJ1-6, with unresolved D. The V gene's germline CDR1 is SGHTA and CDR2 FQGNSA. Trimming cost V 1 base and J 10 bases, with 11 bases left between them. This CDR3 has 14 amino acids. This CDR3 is CASSLVGVPSPLHF. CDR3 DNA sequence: TGTGCCAGCAGCTTAGTCGGGGTGCCCTCACCCCTCCACTTT.

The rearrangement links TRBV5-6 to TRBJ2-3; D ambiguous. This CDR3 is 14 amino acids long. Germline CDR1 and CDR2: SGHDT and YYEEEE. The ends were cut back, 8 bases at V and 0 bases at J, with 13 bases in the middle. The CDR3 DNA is TGTGCCAGTCGGAGTGGGTTAAGCACAGATACGCAGTATTTT. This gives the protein CASRSGLSTDTQYF.

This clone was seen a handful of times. The DNA for the CDR3 is TGTGCCAGCAGCTGCCTGGGCGCAGCCCCTTATGGCTACACCTTC. Encoded protein: CASSCLGAAPYGYTF. The gene calls are TRBV12-1 and TRBJ1-2; TRBD1 was called by the table and not checked on the DNA. TRBV12-1 is recorded as a pseudogene. The CDR3 is 15 amino acids.

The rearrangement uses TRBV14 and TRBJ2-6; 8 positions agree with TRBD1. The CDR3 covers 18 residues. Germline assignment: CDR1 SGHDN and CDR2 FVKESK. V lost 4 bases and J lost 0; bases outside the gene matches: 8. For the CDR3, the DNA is TGTGCCAGCAGCCCCCTTCGGACAGGGAGCTCTGGGGCCAACGTCCTGACTTTC. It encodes CASSPLRTGSSGANVLTF.

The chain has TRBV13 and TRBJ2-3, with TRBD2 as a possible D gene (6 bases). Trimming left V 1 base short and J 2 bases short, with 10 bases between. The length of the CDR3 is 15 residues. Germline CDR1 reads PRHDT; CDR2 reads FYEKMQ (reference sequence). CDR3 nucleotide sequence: TGTGCCAGCAGCTTAGAGGGGACTTACACAGATACGCAGTATTTT. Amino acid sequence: CASSLEGTYTDTQYF. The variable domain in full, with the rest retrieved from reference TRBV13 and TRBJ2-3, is AAGVIQSPRHLIKEKRETATLKCYPIPRHDTVYWYQQGPGQDPQFLISFYEKMQSDKGSIPDRFSAQQFSDYHSELNMSSLELGDSALYFCASSLEGTYTDTQYFGPGTRLTVL.

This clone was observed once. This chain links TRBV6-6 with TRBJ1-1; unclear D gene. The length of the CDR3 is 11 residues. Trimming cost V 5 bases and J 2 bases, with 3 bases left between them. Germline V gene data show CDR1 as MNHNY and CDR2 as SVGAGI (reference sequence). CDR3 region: CASSTNTEAFF. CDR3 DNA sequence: TGTGCCAGCAGTACTAACACTGAAGCTTTCTTT.

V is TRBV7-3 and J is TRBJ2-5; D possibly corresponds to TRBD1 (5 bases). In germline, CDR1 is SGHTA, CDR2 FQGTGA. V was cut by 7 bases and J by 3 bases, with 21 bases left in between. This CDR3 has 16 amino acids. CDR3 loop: CASIRFQGTRKETQYF. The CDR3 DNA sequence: TGTGCCAGCATCCGATTTCAGGGAACCCGGAAAGAGACCCAGTACTTC.

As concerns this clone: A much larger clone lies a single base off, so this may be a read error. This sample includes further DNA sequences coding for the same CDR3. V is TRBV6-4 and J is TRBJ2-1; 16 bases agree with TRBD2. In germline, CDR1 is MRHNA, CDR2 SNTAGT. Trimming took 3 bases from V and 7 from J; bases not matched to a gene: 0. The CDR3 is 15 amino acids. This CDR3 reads CASSEGLAGGNEQFF. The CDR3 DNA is TGTGCCAGCAGTGAGGGACTAGCGGGAGGGAATGAGCAGTTCTTC.

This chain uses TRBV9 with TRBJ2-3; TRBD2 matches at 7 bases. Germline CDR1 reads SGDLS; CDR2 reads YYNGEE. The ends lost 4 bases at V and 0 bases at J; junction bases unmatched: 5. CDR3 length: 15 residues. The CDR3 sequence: CASSPRTSSTDTQYF. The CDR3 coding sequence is TGTGCCAGCAGCCCGCGGACTAGTAGCACAGATACGCAGTATTTT.

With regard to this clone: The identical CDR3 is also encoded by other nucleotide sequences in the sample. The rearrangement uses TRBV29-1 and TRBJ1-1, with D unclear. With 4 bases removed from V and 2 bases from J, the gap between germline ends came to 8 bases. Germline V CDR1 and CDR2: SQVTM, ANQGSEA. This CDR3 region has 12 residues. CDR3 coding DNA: TGCAGCGTTGTTCGGGGTAACACTGAAGCTTTCTTT. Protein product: CSVVRGNTEAFF.

CDR3 bases: TGCGCCAGCAGTGATTCTGTGGACAGGGGCGTTAGTGAAGCTTTCTTT. Its translation is CASSDSVDRGVSEAFF. The chain uses TRBV10-1 and TRBJ1-1, with TRBD1 matching 9 bases. Unmatched junction bases numbered 12, after V lost 3 bases and J lost 7 bases. Per germline, CDR1 WNHNN and CDR2 SYGVQD (reference sequence). This CDR3 has 16 amino acids.

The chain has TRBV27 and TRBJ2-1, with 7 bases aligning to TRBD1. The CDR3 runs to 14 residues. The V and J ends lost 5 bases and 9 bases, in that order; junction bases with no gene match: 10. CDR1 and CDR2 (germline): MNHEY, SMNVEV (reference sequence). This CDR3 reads CASSPDRPTGEQFF. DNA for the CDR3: TGTGCCAGCAGTCCGGACAGGCCTACCGGTGAGCAGTTCTTC.